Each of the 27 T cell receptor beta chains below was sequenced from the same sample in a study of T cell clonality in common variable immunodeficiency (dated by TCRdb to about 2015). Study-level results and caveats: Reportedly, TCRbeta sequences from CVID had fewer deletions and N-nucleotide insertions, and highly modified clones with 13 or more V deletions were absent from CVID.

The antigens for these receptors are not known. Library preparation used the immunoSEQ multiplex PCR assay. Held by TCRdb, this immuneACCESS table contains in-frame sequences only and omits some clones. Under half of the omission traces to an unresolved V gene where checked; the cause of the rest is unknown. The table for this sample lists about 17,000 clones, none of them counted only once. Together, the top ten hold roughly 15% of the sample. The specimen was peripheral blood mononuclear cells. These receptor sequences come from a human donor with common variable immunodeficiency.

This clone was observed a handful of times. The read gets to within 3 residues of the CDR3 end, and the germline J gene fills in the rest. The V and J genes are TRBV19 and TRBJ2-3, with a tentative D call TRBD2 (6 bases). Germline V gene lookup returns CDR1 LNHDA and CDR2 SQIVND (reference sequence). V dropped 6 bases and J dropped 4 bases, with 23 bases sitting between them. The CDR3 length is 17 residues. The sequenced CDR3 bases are TGTGCCAGTAGGGACCGAATCGCGGGGCCCGGGGCAGATACG. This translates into CASRDRIAGPGADT. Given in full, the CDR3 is CASRDRIAGPGADTQYF.

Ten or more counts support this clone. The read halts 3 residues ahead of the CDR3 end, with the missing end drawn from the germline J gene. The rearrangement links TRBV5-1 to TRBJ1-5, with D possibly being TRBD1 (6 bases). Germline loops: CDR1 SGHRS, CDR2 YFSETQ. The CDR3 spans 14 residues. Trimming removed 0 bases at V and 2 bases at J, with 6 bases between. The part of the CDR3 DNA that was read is TGCGCCAGCAGCTTGGACAGGGGCAATCAGCCC. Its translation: CASSLDRGNQP. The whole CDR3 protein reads CASSLDRGNQPQHF.

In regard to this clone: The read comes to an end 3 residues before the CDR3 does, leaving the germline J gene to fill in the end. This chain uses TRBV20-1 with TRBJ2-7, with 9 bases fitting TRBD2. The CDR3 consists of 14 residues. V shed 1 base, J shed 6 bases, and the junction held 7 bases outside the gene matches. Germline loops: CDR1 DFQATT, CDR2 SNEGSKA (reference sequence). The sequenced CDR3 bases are TGCAGTGCTAGAGGAAGTAGCGGGAGCGGCGAG. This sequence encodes CSARGSSGSGE. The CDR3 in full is CSARGSSGSGEQYF.

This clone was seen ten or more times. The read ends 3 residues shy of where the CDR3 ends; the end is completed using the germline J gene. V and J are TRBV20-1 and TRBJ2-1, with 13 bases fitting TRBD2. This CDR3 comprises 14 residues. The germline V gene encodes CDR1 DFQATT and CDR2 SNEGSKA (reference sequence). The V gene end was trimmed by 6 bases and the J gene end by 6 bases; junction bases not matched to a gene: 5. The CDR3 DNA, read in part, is TGCAGTGCAAAGGGACTAGCGGGGTTCAATGAG. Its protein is CSAKGLAGFNE. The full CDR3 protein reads CSAKGLAGFNEQFF.

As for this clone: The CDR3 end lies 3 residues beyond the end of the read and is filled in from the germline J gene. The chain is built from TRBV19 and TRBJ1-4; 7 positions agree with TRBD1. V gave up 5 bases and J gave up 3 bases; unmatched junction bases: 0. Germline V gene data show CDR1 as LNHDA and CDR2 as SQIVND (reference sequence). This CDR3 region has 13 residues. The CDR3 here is CASSDRANEKLFF. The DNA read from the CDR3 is TGTGCCAGTAGTGACAGGGCTAATGAAAAA.

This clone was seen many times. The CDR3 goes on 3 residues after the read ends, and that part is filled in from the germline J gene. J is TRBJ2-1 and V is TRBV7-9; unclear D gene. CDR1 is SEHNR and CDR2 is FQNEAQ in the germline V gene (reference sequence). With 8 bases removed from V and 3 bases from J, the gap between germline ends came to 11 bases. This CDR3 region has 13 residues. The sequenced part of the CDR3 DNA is TGTGCCAGCTCCTTTACATTCTACAATGAG. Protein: CASSFTFYNE. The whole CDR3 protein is CASSFTFYNEQFF.

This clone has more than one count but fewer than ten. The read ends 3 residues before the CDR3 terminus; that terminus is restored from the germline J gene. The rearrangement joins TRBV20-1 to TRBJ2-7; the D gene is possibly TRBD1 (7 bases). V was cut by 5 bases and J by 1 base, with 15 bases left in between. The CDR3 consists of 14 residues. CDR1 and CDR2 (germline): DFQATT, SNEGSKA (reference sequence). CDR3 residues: CSAQLQGTSYEQYF. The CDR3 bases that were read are TGCAGTGCTCAATTACAGGGGACTTCCTACGAG.

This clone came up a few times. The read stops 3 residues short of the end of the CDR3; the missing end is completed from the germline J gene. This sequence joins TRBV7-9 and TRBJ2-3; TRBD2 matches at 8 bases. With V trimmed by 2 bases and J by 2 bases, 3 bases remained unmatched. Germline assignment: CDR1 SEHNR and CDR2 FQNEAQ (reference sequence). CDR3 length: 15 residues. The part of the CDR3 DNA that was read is TGTGCCAGCAGCTTACCGGGGGGGTACACAGATACG. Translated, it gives CASSLPGGYTDT. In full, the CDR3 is CASSLPGGYTDTQYF.

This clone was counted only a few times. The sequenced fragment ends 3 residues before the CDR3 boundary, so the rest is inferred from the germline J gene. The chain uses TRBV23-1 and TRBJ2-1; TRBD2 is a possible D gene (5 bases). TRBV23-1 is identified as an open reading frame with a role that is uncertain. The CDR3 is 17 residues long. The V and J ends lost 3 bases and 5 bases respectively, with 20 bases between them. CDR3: CASSHPPEAGTDNEQFF. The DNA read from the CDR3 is TGCGCCAGCAGTCATCCCCCAGAGGCGGGTACCGACAATGAG.

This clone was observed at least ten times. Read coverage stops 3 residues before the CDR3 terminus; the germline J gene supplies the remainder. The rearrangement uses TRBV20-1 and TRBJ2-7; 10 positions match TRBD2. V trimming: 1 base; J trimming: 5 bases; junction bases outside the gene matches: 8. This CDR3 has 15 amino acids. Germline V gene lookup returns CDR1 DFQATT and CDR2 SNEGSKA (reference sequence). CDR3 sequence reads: CSARAGAGGQNEQYF. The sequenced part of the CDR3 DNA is TGCAGTGCTAGAGCTGGAGCGGGAGGGCAAAACGAG.

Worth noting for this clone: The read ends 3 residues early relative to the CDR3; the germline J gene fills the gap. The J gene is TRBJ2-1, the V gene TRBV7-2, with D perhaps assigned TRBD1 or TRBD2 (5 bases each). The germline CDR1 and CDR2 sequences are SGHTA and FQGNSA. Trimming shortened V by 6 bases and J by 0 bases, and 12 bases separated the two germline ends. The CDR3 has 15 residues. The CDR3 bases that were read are TGTGCCAGCAGGGGCCCAGGGAGCTCCTACAATGAG. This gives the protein CASRGPGSSYNE. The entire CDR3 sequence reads CASRGPGSSYNEQFF.

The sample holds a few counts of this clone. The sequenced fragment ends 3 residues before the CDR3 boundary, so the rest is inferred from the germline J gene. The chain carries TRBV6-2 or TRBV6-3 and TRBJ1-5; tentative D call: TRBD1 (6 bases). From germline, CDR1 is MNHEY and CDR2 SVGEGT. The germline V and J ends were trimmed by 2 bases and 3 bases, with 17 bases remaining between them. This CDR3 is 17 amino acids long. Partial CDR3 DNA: TGTGCCAGCAGTTACCGCGCAGGGGAGGGAAACAATCAGCCC. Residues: CASSYRAGEGNNQP. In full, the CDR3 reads CASSYRAGEGNNQPQHF.

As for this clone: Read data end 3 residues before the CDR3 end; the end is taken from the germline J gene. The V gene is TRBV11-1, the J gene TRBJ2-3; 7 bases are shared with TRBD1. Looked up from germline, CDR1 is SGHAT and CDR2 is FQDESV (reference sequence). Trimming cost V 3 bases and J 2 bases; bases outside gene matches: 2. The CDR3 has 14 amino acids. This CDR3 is CASSLGQITDTQYF. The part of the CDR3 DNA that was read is TGTGCCAGCAGCTTGGGACAGATCACAGATACG.

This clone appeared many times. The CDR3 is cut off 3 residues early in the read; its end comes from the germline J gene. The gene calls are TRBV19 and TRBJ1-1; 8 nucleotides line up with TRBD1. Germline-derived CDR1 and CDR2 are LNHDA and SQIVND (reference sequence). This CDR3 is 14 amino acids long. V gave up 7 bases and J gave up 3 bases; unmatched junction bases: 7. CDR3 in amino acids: CASTPDRAYTEAFF. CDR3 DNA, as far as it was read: TGTGCCAGTACCCCGGACAGGGCCTACACTGAA.

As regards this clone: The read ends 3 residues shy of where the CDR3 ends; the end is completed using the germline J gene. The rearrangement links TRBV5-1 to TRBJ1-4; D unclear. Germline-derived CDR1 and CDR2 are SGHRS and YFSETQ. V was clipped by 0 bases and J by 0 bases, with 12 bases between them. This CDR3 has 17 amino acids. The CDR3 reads CASSLGPAGTTNEKLFF. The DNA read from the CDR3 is TGCGCCAGCAGCTTGGGCCCGGCGGGAACAACTAATGAAAAA.

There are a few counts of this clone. CDR3 loop: CASSPDHGTGLNTEAFF. CDR3 bases read: TGTGCCAGCAGCCCAGACCACGGGACAGGGCTTAACACTGAA. The V gene is TRBV7-8, the J gene TRBJ1-1; 9 positions agree with TRBD1. From the germline J gene comes the end of the CDR3, since the read stops 3 residues before it. The CDR3 is 17 amino acids. Losses at the gene ends were 5 bases for V and 2 bases for J; bases not matched to a gene: 12. Germline CDR1 is SGHVS and CDR2 is FQNEAQ.

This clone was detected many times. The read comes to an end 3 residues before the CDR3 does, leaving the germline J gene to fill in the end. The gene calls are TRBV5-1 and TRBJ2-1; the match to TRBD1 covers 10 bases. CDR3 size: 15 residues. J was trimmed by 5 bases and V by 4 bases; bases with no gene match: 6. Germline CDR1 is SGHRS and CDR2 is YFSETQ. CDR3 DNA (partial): TGCGCCAGCAGCCGACAGGGGGCTAGGGACAATGAG. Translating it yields CASSRQGARDNE. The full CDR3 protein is CASSRQGARDNEQFF.

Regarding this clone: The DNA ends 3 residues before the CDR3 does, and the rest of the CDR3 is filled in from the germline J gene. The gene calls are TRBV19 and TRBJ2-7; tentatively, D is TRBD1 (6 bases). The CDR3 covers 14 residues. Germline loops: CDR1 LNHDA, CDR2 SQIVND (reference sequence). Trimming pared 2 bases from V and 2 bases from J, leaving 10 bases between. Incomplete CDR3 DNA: TGTGCCAGTAGTATAATTGGGGACACCTACGAG. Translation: CASSIIGDTYE. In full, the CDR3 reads CASSIIGDTYEQYF.

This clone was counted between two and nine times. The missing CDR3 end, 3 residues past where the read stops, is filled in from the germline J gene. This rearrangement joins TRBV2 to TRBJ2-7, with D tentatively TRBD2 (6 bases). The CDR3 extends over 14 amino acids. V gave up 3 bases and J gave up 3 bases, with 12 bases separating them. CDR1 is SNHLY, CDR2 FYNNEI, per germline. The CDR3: CASSDVGSGYEQYF. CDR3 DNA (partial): TGTGCCAGCAGTGACGTCGGTAGCGGCTACGAG.

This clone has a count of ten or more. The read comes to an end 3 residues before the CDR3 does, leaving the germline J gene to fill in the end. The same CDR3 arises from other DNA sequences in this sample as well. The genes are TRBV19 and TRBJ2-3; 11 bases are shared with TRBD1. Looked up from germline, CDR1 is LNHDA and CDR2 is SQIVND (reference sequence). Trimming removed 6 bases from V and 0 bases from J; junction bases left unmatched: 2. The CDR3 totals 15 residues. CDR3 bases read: TGTGCCAGTAGGGACAGGGGGCTAAGCACAGATACG. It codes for CASRDRGLSTDT. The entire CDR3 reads CASRDRGLSTDTQYF.

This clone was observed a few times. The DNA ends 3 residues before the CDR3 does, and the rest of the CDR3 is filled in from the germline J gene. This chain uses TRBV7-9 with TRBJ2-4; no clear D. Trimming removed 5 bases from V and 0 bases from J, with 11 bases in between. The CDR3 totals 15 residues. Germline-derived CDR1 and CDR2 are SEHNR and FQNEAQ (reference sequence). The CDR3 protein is CASSAGVLAKNIQYF. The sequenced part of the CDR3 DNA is TGTGCCAGCAGCGCAGGTGTTCTAGCCAAAAACATT.

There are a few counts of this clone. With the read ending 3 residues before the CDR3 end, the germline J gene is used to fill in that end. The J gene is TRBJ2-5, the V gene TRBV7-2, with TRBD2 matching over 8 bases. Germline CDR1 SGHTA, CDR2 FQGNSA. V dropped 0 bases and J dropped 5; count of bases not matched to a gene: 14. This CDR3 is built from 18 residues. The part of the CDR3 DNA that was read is TGTGCCAGCAGCTTAGCCAGCGGGGGCCTCGGCGGGATTGAGACC. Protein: CASSLASGGLGGIET. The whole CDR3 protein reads CASSLASGGLGGIETQYF.

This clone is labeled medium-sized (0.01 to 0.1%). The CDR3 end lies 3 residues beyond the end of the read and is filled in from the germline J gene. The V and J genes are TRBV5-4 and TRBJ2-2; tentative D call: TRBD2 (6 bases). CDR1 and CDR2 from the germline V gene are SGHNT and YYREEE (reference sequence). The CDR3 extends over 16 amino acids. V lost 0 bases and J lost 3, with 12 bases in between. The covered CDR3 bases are TGTGCCAGCAGCTTGGTGCGGCGGGGACACACCGGGGAG. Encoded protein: CASSLVRRGHTGE. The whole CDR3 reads CASSLVRRGHTGELFF. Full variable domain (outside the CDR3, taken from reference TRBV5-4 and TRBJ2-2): ETGVTQSPTHLIKTRGQQVTLRCSSQSGHNTVSWYQQALGQGPQFIFQYYREEENGRGNFPPRFSGLQFPNYSSELNVNALELDDSALYLCASSLVRRGHTGELFFGEGSRLTVL.

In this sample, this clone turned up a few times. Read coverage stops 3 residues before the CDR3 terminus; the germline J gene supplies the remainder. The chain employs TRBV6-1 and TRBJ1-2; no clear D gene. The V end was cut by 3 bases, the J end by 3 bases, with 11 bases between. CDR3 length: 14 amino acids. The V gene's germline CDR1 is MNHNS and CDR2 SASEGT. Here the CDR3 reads CASSEMTGYYGYTF. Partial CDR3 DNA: TGTGCCAGCAGTGAGATGACTGGTTACTATGGC.

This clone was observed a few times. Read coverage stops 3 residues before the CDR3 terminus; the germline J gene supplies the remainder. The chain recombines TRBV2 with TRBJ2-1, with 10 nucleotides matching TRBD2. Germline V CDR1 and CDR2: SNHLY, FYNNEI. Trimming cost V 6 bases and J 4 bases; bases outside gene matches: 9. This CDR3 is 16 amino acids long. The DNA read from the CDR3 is TGTGCCAGCAGCCAAAGACCTAGCGGGGGTTACAATGAG. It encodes CASSQRPSGGYNE. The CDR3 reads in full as CASSQRPSGGYNEQFF.

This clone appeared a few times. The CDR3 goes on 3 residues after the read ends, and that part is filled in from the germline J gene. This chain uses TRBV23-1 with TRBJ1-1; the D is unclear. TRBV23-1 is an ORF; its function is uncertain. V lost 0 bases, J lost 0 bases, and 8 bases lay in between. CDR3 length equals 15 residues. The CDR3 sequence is CASSQSRQLNTEAFF. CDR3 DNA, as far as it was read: TGCGCCAGCAGTCAATCGAGGCAGTTGAACACTGAA.

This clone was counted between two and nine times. The chain's CDR3 is CASSLTSDYNEQFF. The DNA read from the CDR3 is TGTGCCAGCAGCTTAACTAGCGACTACAATGAG. V usage is TRBV7-2 and J usage is TRBJ2-1; 7 bases match TRBD2. The read comes to an end 3 residues before the CDR3 does, leaving the germline J gene to fill in the end. J gave up 3 bases and V 2 bases, and 1 base lay outside the gene matches. Germline lookup yields CDR1 SGHTA and CDR2 FQGNSA. The CDR3 runs 14 residues.